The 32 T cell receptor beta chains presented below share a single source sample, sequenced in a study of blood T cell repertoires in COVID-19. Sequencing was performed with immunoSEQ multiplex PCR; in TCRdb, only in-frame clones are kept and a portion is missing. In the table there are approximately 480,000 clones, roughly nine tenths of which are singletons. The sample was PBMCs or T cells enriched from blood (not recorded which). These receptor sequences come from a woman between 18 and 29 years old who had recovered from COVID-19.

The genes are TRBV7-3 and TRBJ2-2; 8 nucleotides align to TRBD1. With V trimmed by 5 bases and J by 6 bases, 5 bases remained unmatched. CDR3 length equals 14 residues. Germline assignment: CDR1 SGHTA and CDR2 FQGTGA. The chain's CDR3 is CASSGQGAAGELFF. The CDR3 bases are TGTGCCAGCAGCGGACAGGGAGCAGCCGGGGAGCTGTTTTTT.

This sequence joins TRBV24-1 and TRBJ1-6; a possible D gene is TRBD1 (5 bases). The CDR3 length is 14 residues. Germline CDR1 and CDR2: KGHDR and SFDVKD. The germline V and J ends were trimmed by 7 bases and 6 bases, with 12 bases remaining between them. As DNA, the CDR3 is TGTGCCACCAGCGAGGACACTTTTAATTCACCCCTCCACTTT. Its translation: CATSEDTFNSPLHF.

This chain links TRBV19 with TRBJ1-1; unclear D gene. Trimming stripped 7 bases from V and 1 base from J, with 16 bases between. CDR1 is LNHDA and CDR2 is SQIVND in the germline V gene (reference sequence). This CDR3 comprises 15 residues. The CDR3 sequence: CASNHPQLPNTEAFF. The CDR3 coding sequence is TGTGCCAGTAATCATCCACAGTTACCGAACACTGAAGCTTTCTTT.

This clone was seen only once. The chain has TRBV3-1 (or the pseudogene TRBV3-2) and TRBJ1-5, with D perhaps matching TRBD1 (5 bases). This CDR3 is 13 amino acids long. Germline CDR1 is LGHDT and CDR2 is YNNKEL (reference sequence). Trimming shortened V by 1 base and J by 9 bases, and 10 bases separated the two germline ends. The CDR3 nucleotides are TGTGCCAGCAGCCAAGCGGTTCAGGGGCCCCAGCATTTT. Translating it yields CASSQAVQGPQHF.

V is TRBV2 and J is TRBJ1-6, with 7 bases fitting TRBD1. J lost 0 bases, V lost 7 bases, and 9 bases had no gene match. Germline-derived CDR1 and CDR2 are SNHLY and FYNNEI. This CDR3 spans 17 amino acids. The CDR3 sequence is CASISGGFSSYNSPLHF. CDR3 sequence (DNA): TGTGCCAGCATTTCAGGGGGATTCAGCTCCTATAATTCACCCCTCCACTTT.

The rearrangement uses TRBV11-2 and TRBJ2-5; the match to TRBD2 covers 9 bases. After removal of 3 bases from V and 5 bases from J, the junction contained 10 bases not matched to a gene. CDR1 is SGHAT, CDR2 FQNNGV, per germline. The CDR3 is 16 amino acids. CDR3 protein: CASSLAGGGAWETQYF. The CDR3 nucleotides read TGTGCCAGCAGCTTGGCCGGCGGGGGGGCCTGGGAGACCCAGTACTTC.

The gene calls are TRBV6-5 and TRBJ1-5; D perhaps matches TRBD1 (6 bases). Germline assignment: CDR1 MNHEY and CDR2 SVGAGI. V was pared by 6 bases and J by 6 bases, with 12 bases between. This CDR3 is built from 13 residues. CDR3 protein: CASRTGKFQPQHF. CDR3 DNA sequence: TGTGCCAGCAGAACAGGGAAATTTCAGCCCCAGCATTTT.

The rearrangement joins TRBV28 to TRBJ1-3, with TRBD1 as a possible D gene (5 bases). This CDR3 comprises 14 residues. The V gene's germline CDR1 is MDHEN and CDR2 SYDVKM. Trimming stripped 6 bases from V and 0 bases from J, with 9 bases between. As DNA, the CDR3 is TGTGCCAGCAGAGGGGCCGACTCTGGAAACACCATATATTTT. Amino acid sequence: CASRGADSGNTIYF.

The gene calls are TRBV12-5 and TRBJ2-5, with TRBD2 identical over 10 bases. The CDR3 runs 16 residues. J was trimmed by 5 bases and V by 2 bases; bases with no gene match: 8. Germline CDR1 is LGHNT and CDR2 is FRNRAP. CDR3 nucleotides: TGTGCTAGTGGTTTGAGGCTAGCGGGGGCTTTGGAGACCCAGTACTTC. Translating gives CASGLRLAGALETQYF.

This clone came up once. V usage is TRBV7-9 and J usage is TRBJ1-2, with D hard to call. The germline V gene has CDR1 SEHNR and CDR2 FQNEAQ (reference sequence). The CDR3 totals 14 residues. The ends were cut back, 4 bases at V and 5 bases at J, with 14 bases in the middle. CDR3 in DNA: TGTGCCAGCAGCTCCCTACTCGGAGAATATGGCTACACCTTC. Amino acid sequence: CASSSLLGEYGYTF.

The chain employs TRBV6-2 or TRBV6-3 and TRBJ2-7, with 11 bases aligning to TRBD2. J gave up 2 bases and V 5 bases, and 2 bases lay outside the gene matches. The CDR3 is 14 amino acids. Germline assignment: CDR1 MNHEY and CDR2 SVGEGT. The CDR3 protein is CASSPLAGAYEQYF. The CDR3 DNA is TGTGCCAGCAGTCCACTAGCGGGGGCCTACGAGCAGTACTTC.

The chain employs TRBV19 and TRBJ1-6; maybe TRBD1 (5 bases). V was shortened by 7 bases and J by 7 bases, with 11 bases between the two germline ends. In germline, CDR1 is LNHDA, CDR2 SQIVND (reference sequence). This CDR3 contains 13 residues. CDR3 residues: CASTGTDNSPLHF. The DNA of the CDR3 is TGTGCCAGTACCGGGACTGACAATTCACCCCTCCACTTT.

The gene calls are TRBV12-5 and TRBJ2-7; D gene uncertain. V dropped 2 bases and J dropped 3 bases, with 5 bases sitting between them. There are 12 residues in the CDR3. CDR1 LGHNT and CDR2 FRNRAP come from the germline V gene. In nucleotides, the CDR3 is TGTGCTAGTGGTTTGTCCAGCTACGAGCAGTACTTC. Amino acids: CASGLSSYEQYF.

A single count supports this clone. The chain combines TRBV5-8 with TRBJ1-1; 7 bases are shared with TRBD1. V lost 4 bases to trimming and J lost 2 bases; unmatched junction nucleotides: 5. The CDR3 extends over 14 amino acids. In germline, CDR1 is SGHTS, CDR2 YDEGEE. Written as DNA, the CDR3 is TGTGCCAGCAGCCTGGGACAGTACAACACTGAAGCTTTCTTT. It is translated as CASSLGQYNTEAFF. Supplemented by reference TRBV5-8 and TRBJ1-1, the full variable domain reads EAGVTQSPTHLIKTRGQQATLRCSPISGHTSVYWYQQALGLGLQFLLWYDEGEERNRGNFPPRFSGRQFPNYSSELNVNALELEDSALYLCASSLGQYNTEAFFGQGTRLTVV.

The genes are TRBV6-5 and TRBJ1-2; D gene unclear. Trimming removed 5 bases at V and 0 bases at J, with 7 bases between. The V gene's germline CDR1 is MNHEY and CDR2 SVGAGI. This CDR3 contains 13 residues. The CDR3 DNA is TGTGCCAGCAGTCCCAGATCTAACTATGGCTACACCTTC. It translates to CASSPRSNYGYTF.

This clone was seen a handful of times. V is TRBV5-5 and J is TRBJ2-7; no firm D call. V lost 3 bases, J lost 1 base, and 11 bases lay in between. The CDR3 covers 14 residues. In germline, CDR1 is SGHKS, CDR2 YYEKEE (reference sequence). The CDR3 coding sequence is TGTGCCAGCAGCTGGGCCGGCCTATCCTACGAGCAGTACTTC. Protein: CASSWAGLSYEQYF.

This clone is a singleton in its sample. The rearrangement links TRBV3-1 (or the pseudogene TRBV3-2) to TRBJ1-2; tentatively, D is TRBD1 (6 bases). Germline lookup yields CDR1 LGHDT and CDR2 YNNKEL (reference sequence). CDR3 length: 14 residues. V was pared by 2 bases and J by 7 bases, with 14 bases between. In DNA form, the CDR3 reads TGTGCCAGCAGCCAACTACAGGGTACTGGTGGCTACACCTTC. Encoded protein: CASSQLQGTGGYTF.

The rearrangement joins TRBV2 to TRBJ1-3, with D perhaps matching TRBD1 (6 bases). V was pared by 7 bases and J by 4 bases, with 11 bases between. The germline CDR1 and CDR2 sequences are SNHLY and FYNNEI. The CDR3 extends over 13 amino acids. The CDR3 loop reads CASTRTVGNTIYF. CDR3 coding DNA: TGTGCCAGCACTAGGACAGTAGGAAACACCATATATTTT.

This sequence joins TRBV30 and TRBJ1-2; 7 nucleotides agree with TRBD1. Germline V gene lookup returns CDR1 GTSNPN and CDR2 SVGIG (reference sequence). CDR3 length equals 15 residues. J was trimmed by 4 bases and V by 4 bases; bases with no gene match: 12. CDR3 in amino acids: CAWIIEGGTGYGYTF. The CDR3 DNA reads TGTGCCTGGATCATAGAAGGGGGCACGGGCTATGGCTACACCTTC. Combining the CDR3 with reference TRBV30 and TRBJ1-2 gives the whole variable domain SQTIHQWPATLVQPVGSPLSLECTVEGTSNPNLYWYRQAAGRGLQLLFYSVGIGQISSEVPQNLSASRPQDRQFILSSKKLLLSDSGFYLCAWIIEGGTGYGYTFGSGTRLTVV.

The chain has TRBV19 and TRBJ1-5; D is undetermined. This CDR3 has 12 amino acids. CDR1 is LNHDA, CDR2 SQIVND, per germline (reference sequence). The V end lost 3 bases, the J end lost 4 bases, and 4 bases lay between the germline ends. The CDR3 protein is CASSMRNQPQHF. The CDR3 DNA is TGTGCCAGTAGTATGAGGAATCAGCCCCAGCATTTT.

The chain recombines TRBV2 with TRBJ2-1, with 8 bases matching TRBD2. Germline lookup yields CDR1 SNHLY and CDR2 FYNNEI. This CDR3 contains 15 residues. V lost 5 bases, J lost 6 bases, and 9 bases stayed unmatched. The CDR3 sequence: CASSPTSAGGNEQFF. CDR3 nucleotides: TGTGCCAGCAGTCCAACTTCTGCGGGGGGCAATGAGCAGTTCTTC.

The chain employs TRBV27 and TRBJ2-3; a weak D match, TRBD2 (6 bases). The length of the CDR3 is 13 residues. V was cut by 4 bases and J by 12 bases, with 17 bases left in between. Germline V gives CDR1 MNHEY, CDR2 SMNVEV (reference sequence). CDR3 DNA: TGTGCCAGCAGTTCCCCCGGAGGGGCCCACCAGTATTTT. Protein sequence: CASSSPGGAHQYF.

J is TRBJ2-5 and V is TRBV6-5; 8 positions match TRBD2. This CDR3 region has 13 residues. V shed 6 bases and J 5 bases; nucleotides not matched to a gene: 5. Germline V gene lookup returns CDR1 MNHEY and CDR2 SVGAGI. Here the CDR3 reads CASSLGGGETQYF. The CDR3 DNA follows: TGTGCCAGCAGCCTCGGGGGGGGCGAGACCCAGTACTTC.

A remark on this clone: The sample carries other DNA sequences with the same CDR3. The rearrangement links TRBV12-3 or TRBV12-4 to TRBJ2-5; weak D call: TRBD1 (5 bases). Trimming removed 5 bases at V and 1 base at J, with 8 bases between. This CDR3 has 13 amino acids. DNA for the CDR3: TGTGCCAGCAGTGGCCAGGGCCAAGAGACCCAGTACTTC. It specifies CASSGQGQETQYF.

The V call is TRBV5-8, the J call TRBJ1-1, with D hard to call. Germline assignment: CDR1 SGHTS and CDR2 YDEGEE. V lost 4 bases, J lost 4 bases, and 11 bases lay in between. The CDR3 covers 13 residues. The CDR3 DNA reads TGTGCCAGCAGCCCGGAACTACTCACTGAAGCTTTCTTT. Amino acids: CASSPELLTEAFF.

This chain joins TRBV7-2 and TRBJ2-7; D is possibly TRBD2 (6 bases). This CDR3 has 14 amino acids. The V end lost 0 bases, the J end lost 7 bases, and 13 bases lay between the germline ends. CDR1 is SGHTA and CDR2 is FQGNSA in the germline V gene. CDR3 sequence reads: CASSLAGGVGEQYF. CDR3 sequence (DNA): TGTGCCAGCAGCTTAGCGGGCGGGGTTGGGGAGCAGTACTTC.

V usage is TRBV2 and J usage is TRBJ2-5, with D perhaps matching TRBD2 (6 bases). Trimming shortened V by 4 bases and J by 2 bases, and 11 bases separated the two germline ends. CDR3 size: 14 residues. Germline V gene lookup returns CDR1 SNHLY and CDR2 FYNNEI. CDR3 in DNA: TGTGCCAGCAGTGTACTAGCCAATCAAGAGACCCAGTACTTC. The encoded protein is CASSVLANQETQYF.

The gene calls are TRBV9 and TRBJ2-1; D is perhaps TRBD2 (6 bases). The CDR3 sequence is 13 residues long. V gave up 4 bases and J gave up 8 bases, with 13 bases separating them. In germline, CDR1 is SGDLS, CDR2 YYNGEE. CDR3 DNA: TGTGCCAGCAGCTCAAATACGGGGGATGAGCAGTTCTTC. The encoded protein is CASSSNTGDEQFF. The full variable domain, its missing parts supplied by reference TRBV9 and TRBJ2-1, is DSGVTQTPKHLITATGQRVTLRCSPRSGDLSVYWYQQSLDQGLQFLIQYYNGEERAKGNILERFSAQQFPDLHSELNLSSLELGDSALYFCASSSNTGDEQFFGPGTRLTVL.

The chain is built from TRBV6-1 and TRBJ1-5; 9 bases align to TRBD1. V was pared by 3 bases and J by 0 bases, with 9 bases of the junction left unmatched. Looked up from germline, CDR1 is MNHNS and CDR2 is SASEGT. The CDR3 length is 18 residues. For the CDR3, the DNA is TGTGCCAGCAGTGACCGGGACAGGGCGGACAATAGCAATCAGCCCCAGCATTTT. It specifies CASSDRDRADNSNQPQHF.

The CDR3 is CASSPWGGSNEKLFF. The CDR3 DNA sequence: TGCGCCAGCAGCCCCTGGGGAGGGTCTAATGAAAAACTGTTTTTT. The genes are TRBV5-1 and TRBJ1-4, with no clear D. This CDR3 has 15 amino acids. The V gene's germline CDR1 is SGHRS and CDR2 YFSETQ. Deletions cut 4 bases from V and 3 bases from J, with 13 bases between.

The CDR3 coding sequence is TGTGCTAGTGGTTTAGTGACCCAGGGGAGCGGTGGTTCACCCCTCCACTTT. Translation gives CASGLVTQGSGGSPLHF. This chain joins TRBV12-5 and TRBJ1-6; D might be TRBD1 (6 bases). Trimming left V 3 bases short and J 9 bases short, with 21 bases between. The CDR3 has 17 amino acids. Germline lookup yields CDR1 LGHNT and CDR2 FRNRAP.

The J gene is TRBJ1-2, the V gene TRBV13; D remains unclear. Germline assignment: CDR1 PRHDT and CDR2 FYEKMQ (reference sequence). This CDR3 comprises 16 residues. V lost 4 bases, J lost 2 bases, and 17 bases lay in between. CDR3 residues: CASSSIREGSNYGYTF. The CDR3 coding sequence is TGTGCCAGCAGCTCCATCAGAGAGGGATCGAACTATGGCTACACCTTC.